These 25 T cell receptor beta chains were all obtained from the same sample, sequenced in a study of T-cell reconstitution after alpha-beta-depleted transplantation in children. Preparation of the TCRbeta library used unique molecular identifiers. TCRdb re-analysed the PCR reads in MiXCR, keeping a single row per CDR3 protein. Of about 230,000 distinct CDR3 sequences listed, 12% are singletons. Source: PBMCs from the stem cell graft donor, taken from the stem cell graft. These receptors all come from a human donor who donated a stem cell graft to a child with acute lymphoblastic leukemia.

This clonotype has ten or more counts. The rearrangement links TRBV7-9 to TRBJ2-7; D is perhaps TRBD2 (5 bases). The germline V gene encodes CDR1 SEHNR and CDR2 FQNEAQ (reference sequence). This CDR3 is 15 amino acids long. With 0 bases removed from V and 2 bases from J, the gap between germline ends came to 11 bases. The CDR3 sequence: CASSLAWGSAYEQYF. CDR3 nucleotides: TGTGCCAGCAGCTTAGCGTGGGGTAGCGCCTACGAGCAGTACTTC. The whole variable domain, filled in from reference TRBV7-9 and TRBJ2-7, reads DTGVSQNPRHKITKRGQNVTFRCDPISEHNRLYWYRQTLGQGPEFLTYFQNEAQLEKSRLLSDRFSAERPKGSFSTLEIQRTEQGDSAMYLCASSLAWGSAYEQYFGPGTRLTVT.

The chain couples TRBV18 to TRBJ1-1; 10 bases align to TRBD1. Germline trimming cut 2 bases from V and 7 bases from J; bases unmatched to any gene: 4. The germline V gene has CDR1 KGHSH and CDR2 LQKENI. This CDR3 comprises 14 residues. CDR3 protein: CASSPDRGRGEAFF. CDR3 DNA sequence: TGTGCCAGCTCACCAGACAGGGGGCGAGGTGAAGCTTTCTTT.

This clonotype was detected many times. The V gene is TRBV3-1, the J gene TRBJ1-6; possibly TRBD1 for D (5 bases). V was clipped by 4 bases and J by 8 bases, with 18 bases between them. The V gene's germline CDR1 is LGHDT and CDR2 YNNKEL (reference sequence). The CDR3 length is 16 residues. The CDR3 nucleotides are TGTGCCAGCAGCCCACAGAGGGGAGTAAGAGATTCACCCCTCCACTTT. The encoded protein is CASSPQRGVRDSPLHF.

In its sample, this clonotype was seen many times. The CDR3 loop reads CASSPRLATSYEQYF. For the CDR3, the DNA is TGTGCCAGCAGCCCCCGACTAGCAACCTCCTACGAGCAGTACTTC. The chain recombines TRBV3-1 with TRBJ2-7, with TRBD2 matching over 7 bases. The V gene end was trimmed by 4 bases and the J gene end by 0 bases; junction bases not matched to a gene: 6. Per the germline V gene, CDR1 is LGHDT and CDR2 is YNNKEL (reference sequence). CDR3 length: 15 residues.

This clonotype was observed many times. This chain uses TRBV7-2 with TRBJ1-5; no reliable D call. The CDR3 contains 15 residues. Germline lookup yields CDR1 SGHTA and CDR2 FQGNSA. V was pared by 2 bases and J by 0 bases, with 8 bases between. CDR3 sequence (DNA): TGTGCCAGCAGCTTATTCGTTAATAGCAATCAGCCCCAGCATTTT. Translation gives CASSLFVNSNQPQHF.

This clonotype was picked up many times. This chain links TRBV11-2 with TRBJ2-7; 8 bases match TRBD2. Germline V gene data show CDR1 as SGHAT and CDR2 as FQNNGV. V lost 5 bases and J lost 4; bases outside the gene matches: 10. The CDR3 sequence is 15 residues long. CDR3 nucleotide sequence: TGTGCCAGCAGCCAGGGACCGGGACTAGGGTACGAGCAGTACTTC. Residues: CASSQGPGLGYEQYF.

This clonotype was seen repeatedly, ten times or more. The rearrangement uses TRBV6-2 or TRBV6-3 and TRBJ2-1; no definite D call. The CDR3 is 14 amino acids. The V end lost 2 bases, the J end lost 2 bases, and 7 bases lay between the germline ends. Germline CDR1 MNHEY, CDR2 SVGEGT. In nucleotides, the CDR3 is TGTGCCAGCAGTTACAGCCCGGCCTACAATGAGCAGTTCTTC. Encoded protein: CASSYSPAYNEQFF.

This clonotype was seen many times. The chain employs TRBV27 and TRBJ1-5; D might be TRBD1 (5 bases). CDR1 and CDR2 from the germline V gene are MNHEY and SMNVEV (reference sequence). This CDR3 spans 14 amino acids. V was pared by 2 bases and J by 6 bases, with 11 bases between. Written as DNA, the CDR3 is TGTGCCAGCAGTTTAAAGCAGGGTCGTCAGCCCCAGCATTTT. Its translation is CASSLKQGRQPQHF.

The chain joins TRBV7-6 to TRBJ2-7, with D possibly being TRBD1 (6 bases). V was clipped by 5 bases and J by 1 base, with 15 bases between them. The CDR3 is made up of 15 amino acids. The germline gives CDR1 SGHVS, CDR2 FNYEAQ. The CDR3 coding sequence is TGTGCCAGCAGCCCATTTCCCAGGGGATCCTACGAGCAGTACTTC. The encoded protein is CASSPFPRGSYEQYF.

In its sample, this clonotype was seen many times. The CDR3 loop reads CASSREGYSNQPQHF. The DNA of the CDR3 is TGTGCCAGCAGCCGAGAGGGTTATAGCAATCAGCCCCAGCATTTT. The V call is TRBV7-2, the J call TRBJ1-5; D is uncertain. The germline CDR1 and CDR2 sequences are SGHTA and FQGNSA. V dropped 5 bases and J dropped 0 bases, with 11 bases sitting between them. The length of the CDR3 is 15 residues.

V is TRBV5-1 and J is TRBJ2-1, with 10 bases lining up with TRBD2. CDR3 length equals 14 residues. Germline lookup yields CDR1 SGHRS and CDR2 YFSETQ. J was trimmed by 5 bases and V by 2 bases; bases with no gene match: 1. CDR3 in DNA: TGCGCCAGCAGCTTAGCGGGAGGGGACAATGAGCAGTTCTTC. Amino acids: CASSLAGGDNEQFF.

This clonotype was detected many times. The rearrangement uses TRBV27 and TRBJ2-7; no clear D gene. CDR1 and CDR2 from the germline V gene are MNHEY and SMNVEV (reference sequence). The CDR3 has 13 residues. Trimming took off 5 bases at V and 3 bases at J, with 11 bases between the two ends. This chain's CDR3 is CASSHGRSYEQYF. The DNA of the CDR3 is TGTGCCAGCAGTCACGGACGGAGCTACGAGCAGTACTTC.

This clonotype was seen ten or more times. V usage is TRBV7-8 and J usage is TRBJ2-1; 10 positions match TRBD2. In germline, CDR1 is SGHVS, CDR2 FQNEAQ. The ends lost 4 bases at V and 8 bases at J; junction bases unmatched: 23. The CDR3 covers 20 residues. This CDR3 reads CASSSTYPPSGRVEGDEQFF. The CDR3 nucleotides read TGTGCCAGCAGCTCGACCTATCCCCCTAGCGGGAGAGTCGAGGGCGATGAGCAGTTCTTC.

In its sample, this clonotype was seen many times. The chain employs TRBV6-1 and TRBJ1-5, with a possible D match to TRBD1 (5 bases). The CDR3 has 13 residues. Germline values: CDR1 MNHNS, CDR2 SASEGT. V lost 6 bases, J lost 4 bases, and 10 bases lay in between. Here the CDR3 DNA reads TGTGCCAGCAGCCGACAGACAAATCAGCCCCAGCATTTT. Its translation: CASSRQTNQPQHF.

Details on this clonotype: This may arise from a read error, as a much more abundant clone is one base away. The rearrangement links TRBV12-3 or TRBV12-4 to TRBJ2-7; 8 bases map to TRBD1. CDR3 length: 14 residues. The CDR3 loop is CASGFNRGKIEQYF. For the CDR3, the DNA is TGTGCCAGCGGTTTTAACAGGGGGAAGATCGAGCAGTACTTC.

This clonotype was seen many times. This chain joins TRBV11-2 and TRBJ2-1, with 7 bases that match TRBD2. The CDR3 is 15 amino acids. Germline CDR1 is SGHAT and CDR2 is FQNNGV. V gave up 1 base and J gave up 5 bases; unmatched junction bases: 5. The CDR3 spells CASSLGAGLHNEQFF. The CDR3 region has the DNA TGTGCCAGCAGCTTAGGAGCGGGATTACACAATGAGCAGTTCTTC.

At least ten counts were recorded for this clonotype. CDR3 protein: CSASGGRNYGYTF. The CDR3 DNA reads TGCAGTGCTAGCGGGGGCCGCAACTATGGCTACACCTTC. V gene TRBV20-1 combines with J gene TRBJ1-2, with D perhaps matching TRBD1 (6 bases). The V and J ends lost 3 bases and 2 bases respectively, with 10 bases between them. The CDR3 is 13 amino acids. Germline CDR1 DFQATT, CDR2 SNEGSKA (reference sequence).

This clonotype showed up many times. V is TRBV7-2 and J is TRBJ2-7; no clear D gene. CDR1 is SGHTA, CDR2 FQGNSA, per germline. V was shortened by 5 bases and J by 2 bases, with 10 bases between the two germline ends. This CDR3 has 13 residues. DNA of the CDR3: TGTGCCAGCAGCAGGCTACCCACCTACGAGCAGTACTTC. It yields the protein CASSRLPTYEQYF.

In its sample, this clonotype was seen a few times. This rearrangement joins TRBV27 to TRBJ2-2; D perhaps matches TRBD1 (5 bases). Deletions cut 8 bases from V and 7 bases from J, with 5 bases between. In germline, CDR1 is MNHEY, CDR2 SMNVEV (reference sequence). The CDR3 has 10 amino acids. CDR3 residues: CASGHGELFF. CDR3 coding DNA: TGTGCCAGCGGACACGGGGAGCTGTTTTTT.

The sample holds many counts of this clonotype. The CDR3 protein is CASSLGWGSEAFF. For the CDR3, the DNA is TGCGCCAGCAGCTTGGGGTGGGGCAGTGAAGCTTTCTTT. V usage is TRBV5-1 and J usage is TRBJ1-1, with a possible D match to TRBD1 (5 bases). V was cut by 0 bases and J by 7 bases, with 10 bases left in between. CDR3 length: 13 amino acids. Germline CDR1 reads SGHRS; CDR2 reads YFSETQ.

At least ten counts were recorded for this clonotype. The chain couples TRBV9 to TRBJ2-1; perhaps TRBD2 as D (6 bases). CDR1 and CDR2 (germline): SGDLS, YYNGEE. Trimming shortened V by 3 bases and J by 0 bases, and 10 bases separated the two germline ends. The CDR3 consists of 15 residues. In DNA, the CDR3 is TGTGCCAGCAGCGCCCGGGGGAGCTCCTACAATGAGCAGTTCTTC. It yields the protein CASSARGSSYNEQFF.

This clonotype was observed many times. The chain has TRBV24-1 and TRBJ2-7; 7 nucleotides match TRBD1. CDR1 KGHDR and CDR2 SFDVKD come from the germline V gene. This CDR3 is built from 15 residues. V shed 5 bases, J shed 3 bases, and the junction held 9 bases outside the gene matches. The CDR3 sequence: CATSVSRDSFYEQYF. The CDR3 DNA sequence: TGTGCCACCAGTGTCAGCCGGGACAGCTTCTACGAGCAGTACTTC.

The chain has TRBV4-2 and TRBJ2-2, with 8 bases matching TRBD1. CDR3 length equals 16 residues. Germline V gene lookup returns CDR1 LGHNA and CDR2 YNFKEQ. V shed 3 bases, J shed 4 bases, and the junction held 7 bases outside the gene matches. The CDR3 coding sequence is TGTGCCAGCAGCCATCGTGACAGGGGTAGCACCGGGGAGCTGTTTTTT. This sequence encodes CASSHRDRGSTGELFF.

This clonotype was counted many times. The rearrangement joins TRBV19 to TRBJ1-5, with 9 bases identical to TRBD1. In germline, CDR1 is LNHDA, CDR2 SQIVND (reference sequence). This CDR3 has 17 amino acids. With 5 bases clipped from V and 6 bases from J, the junction kept 14 bases outside the gene matches. Here the CDR3 reads CASSPRTGDVVLQPQHF. CDR3 in DNA: TGTGCCAGTAGTCCACGGACAGGGGACGTGGTACTTCAGCCCCAGCATTTT.

The V and J genes are TRBV4-1 and TRBJ2-7, with a weak D call TRBD1 (5 bases). V was trimmed by 4 bases and J by 6 bases, leaving 13 bases between them. The CDR3 is made up of 13 amino acids. Germline V lookup: CDR1 MGHRA, CDR2 YSYEKL. As DNA, the CDR3 is TGCGCCAGCAGCCCGCGCCAGGGCGCCGAGCAGTACTTC. Its protein product is CASSPRQGAEQYF.